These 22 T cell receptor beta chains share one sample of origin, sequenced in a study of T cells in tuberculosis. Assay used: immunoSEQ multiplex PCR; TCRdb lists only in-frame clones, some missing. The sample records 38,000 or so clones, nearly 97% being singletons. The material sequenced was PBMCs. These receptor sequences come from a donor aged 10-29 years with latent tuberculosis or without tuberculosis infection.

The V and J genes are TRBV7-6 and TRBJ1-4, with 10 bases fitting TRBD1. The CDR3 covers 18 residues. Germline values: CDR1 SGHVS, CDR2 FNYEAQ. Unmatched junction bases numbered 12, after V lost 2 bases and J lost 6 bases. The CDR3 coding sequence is TGTGCCAGCAGCTTACTAACAGTACCCGGGACAGGGGATGAAAAACTGTTTTTT. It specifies CASSLLTVPGTGDEKLFF.

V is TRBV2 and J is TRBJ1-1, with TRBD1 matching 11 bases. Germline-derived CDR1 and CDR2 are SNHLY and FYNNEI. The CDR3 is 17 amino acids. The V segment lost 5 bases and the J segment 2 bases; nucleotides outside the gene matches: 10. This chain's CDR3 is CASSRWTGGSGNTEAFF. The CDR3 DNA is TGTGCCAGCAGTCGTTGGACAGGGGGCTCGGGAAACACTGAAGCTTTCTTT. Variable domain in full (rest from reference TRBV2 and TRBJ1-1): EPEVTQTPSHQVTQMGQEVILRCVPISNHLYFYWYRQILGQKVEFLVSFYNNEISEKSEIFDDQFSVERPDGSNFTLKIRSTKLEDSAMYFCASSRWTGGSGNTEAFFGQGTRLTVV.

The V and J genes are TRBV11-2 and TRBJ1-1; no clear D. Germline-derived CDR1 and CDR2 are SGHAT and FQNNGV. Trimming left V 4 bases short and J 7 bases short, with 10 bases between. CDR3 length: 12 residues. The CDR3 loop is CASSSNAGEAFF. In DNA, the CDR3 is TGTGCCAGCAGCTCAAACGCGGGTGAAGCTTTCTTT.

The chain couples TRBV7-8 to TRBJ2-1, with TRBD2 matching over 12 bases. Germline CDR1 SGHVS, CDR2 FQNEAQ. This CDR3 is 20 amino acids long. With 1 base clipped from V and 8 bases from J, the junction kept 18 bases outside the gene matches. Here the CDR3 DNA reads TGTGCCAGCAGCTTAGATACTAGCGGGGGGCTTGGCCTACCCATCCATGAGCAGTTCTTC. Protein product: CASSLDTSGGLGLPIHEQFF.

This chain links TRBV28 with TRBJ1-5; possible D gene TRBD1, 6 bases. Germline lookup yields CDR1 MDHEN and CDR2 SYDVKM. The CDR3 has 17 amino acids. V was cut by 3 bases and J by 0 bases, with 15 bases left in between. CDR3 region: CASSLDRIGSSNQPQHF. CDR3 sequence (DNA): TGTGCCAGCAGTTTGGACAGAATCGGGTCTAGCAATCAGCCCCAGCATTTT.

The CDR3 DNA reads TGTGCCAGCAAGATCCTGGGGGCCCAAGAGACCCAGTACTTC. As protein: CASKILGAQETQYF. The rearrangement uses TRBV27 and TRBJ2-5; a weak D match, TRBD1 (6 bases). Trimming left V 7 bases short and J 1 base short, with 13 bases between. The CDR3 is 14 amino acids. Per the germline V gene, CDR1 is MNHEY and CDR2 is SMNVEV (reference sequence).

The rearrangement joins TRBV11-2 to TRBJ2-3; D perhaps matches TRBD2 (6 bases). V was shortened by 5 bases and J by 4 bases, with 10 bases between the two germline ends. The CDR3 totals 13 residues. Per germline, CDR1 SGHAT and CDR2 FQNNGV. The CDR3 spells CASSRGSSDTQYF. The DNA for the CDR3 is TGTGCCAGCAGCCGGGGGAGCTCAGATACGCAGTATTTT.

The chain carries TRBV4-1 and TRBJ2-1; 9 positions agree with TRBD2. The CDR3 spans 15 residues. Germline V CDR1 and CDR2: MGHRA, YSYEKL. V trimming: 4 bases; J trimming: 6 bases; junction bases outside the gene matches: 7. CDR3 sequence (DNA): TGCGCCAGCAGCCGGAGTAGCGGGGGTCCCAATGAGCAGTTCTTC. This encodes CASSRSSGGPNEQFF.

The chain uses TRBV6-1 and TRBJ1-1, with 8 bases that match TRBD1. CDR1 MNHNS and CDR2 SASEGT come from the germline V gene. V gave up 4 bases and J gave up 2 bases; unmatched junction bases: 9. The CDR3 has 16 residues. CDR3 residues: CASSGSRGQGNTEAFF. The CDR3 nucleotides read TGTGCCAGCAGTGGATCCAGAGGACAGGGCAACACTGAAGCTTTCTTT.

CDR3 region: CASSQQGMSNQPQHF. The CDR3 DNA follows: TGTGCCAGCAGTCAACAGGGTATGAGCAATCAGCCCCAGCATTTT. The chain employs TRBV2 and TRBJ1-5, with D possibly TRBD1 on 6 matching bases. From germline, CDR1 is SNHLY and CDR2 FYNNEI. The CDR3 extends over 15 amino acids. Trimming shortened V by 5 bases and J by 1 base, and 12 bases separated the two germline ends.

CDR3 sequence: CASSVRDSPASRKKLFF. In nucleotides, the CDR3 is TGTGCCAGCAGCGTCCGGGACAGCCCTGCGTCCAGAAAAAAACTGTTTTTT. V usage is TRBV28 and J usage is TRBJ1-4; 7 bases agree with TRBD1. The germline V gene has CDR1 MDHEN and CDR2 SYDVKM. V was clipped by 6 bases and J by 9 bases; unmatched bases: 19. CDR3 length equals 17 residues. Variable domain in full (rest from reference TRBV28 and TRBJ1-4): DVKVTQSSRYLVKRTGEKVFLECVQDMDHENMFWYRQDPGLGLRLIYFSYDVKMKEKGDIPEGYSVSREKKERFSLILESASTNQTSMYLCASSVRDSPASRKKLFFGSGTQLSVL.

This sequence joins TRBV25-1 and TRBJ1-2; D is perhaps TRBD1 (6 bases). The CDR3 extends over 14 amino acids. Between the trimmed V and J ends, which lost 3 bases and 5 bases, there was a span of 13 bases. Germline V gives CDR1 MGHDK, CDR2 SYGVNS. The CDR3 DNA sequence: TGTGCCAGCAGTGAGATTGGACAGTTGTATGGCTACACCTTC. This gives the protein CASSEIGQLYGYTF.

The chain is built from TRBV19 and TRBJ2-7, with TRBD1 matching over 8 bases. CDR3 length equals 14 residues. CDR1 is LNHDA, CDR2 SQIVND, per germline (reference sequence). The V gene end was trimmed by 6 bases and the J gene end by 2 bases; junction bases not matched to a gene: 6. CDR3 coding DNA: TGTGCCAGTAGCCTCCGGGACAGGACCTACGAGCAGTACTTC. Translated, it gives CASSLRDRTYEQYF.

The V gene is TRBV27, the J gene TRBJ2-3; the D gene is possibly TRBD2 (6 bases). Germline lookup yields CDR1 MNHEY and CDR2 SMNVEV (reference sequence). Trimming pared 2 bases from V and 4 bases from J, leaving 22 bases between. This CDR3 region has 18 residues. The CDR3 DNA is TGTGCCAGCAGTTTAAGGCCAGGGCGGGAAAATATCCCAGATACGCAGTATTTT. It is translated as CASSLRPGRENIPDTQYF.

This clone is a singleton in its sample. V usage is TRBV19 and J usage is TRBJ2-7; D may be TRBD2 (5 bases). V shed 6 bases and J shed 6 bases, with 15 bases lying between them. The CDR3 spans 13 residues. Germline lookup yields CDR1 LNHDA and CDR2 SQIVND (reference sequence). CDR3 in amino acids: CASRPHILAEQYF. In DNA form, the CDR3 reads TGTGCCAGTAGGCCGCATATCCTAGCCGAGCAGTACTTC.

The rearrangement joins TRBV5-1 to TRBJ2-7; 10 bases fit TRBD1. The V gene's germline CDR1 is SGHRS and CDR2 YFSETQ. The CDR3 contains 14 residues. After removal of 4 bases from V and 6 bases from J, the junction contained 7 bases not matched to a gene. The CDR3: CASSGTGEFAEQYF. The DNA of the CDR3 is TGCGCCAGCAGCGGGACAGGGGAATTTGCCGAGCAGTACTTC. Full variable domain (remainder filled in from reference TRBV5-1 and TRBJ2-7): KAGVTQTPRYLIKTRGQQVTLSCSPISGHRSVSWYQQTPGQGLQFLFEYFSETQRNKGNFPGRFSGRQFSNSRSEMNVSTLELGDSALYLCASSGTGEFAEQYFGPGTRLTVT.

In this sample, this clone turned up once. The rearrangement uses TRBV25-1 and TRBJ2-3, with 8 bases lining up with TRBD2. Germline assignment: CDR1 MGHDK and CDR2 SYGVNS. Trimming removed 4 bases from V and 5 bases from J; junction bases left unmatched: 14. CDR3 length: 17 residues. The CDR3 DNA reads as TGTGCCAGCAGTGCCCCCAAGACTAGCGACGAAGAAGATACGCAGTATTTT. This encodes CASSAPKTSDEEDTQYF.

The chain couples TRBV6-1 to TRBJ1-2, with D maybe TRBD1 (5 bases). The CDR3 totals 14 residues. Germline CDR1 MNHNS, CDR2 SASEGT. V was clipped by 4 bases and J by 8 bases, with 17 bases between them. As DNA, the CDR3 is TGTGCCAGCAGTGGGGGGACTAGACAATCCGGCTACACCTTC. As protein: CASSGGTRQSGYTF.

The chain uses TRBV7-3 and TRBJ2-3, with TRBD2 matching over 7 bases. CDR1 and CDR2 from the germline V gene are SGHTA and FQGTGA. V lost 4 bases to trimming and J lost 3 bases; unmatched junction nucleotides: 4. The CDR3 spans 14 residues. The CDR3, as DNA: TGTGCCAGCAGCTGGGGACTATCAACAGATACGCAGTATTTT. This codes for CASSWGLSTDTQYF.

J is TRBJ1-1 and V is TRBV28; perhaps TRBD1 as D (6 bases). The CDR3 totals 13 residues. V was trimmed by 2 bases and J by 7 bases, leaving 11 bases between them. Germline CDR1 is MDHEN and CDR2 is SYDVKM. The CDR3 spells CASSLMTGSEAFF. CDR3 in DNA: TGTGCCAGCAGTTTAATGACAGGCAGTGAAGCTTTCTTT.

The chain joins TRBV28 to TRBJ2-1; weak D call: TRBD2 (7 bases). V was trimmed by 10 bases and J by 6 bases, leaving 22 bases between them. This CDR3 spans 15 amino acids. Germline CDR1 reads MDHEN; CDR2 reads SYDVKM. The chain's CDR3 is CATRGVGTPLNEQFF. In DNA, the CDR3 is TGTGCCACCCGGGGGGTCGGGACACCCCTCAATGAGCAGTTCTTC.

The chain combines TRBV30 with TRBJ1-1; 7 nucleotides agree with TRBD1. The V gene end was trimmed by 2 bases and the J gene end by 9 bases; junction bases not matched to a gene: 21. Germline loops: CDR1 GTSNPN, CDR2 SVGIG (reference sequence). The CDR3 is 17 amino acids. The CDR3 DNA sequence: TGTGCCTGGAGTTGGACAGGCCAATCCTTGGGTGCGGGTAAAGCTTTCTTT. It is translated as CAWSWTGQSLGAGKAFF.